This T cell receptor beta chain was captured in a study of radiation and T cells in renal cell carcinoma. Findings and caveats of the study: Top tumor clonotypes rose in blood 2 weeks post-radiation, then contracted. Baseline intratumoral clonotype presence is unknown without pretreatment biopsies.

Notes on this clone: No antigen is known for it.

Generated by immunoSEQ multiplex PCR, the TCRdb table keeps only in-frame clones and is missing some. The sample includes about 170,000 clones, less than 90% of them seen just once. Germline-derived CDR1 and CDR2 are SGDLS and YYNGEE. V dropped 6 bases and J dropped 4; count of bases not matched to a gene: 5. The CDR3 sequence is 14 residues long. The time point is: blood 4 weeks post-SBRT, at nephrectomy. Treatment specified: 15 Gy SBRT to primary tumor, nephrectomy 4 weeks later. Nephrectomy followed 15 Gy stereotactic body radiation by 4 weeks. After SBRT, blood was collected at 2 and 4 weeks, plus baseline.

The TCR originated in a woman between 50 and 59 years old with renal cell carcinoma. Sequencing used blood, obtained from a patient whose treatment included radiotherapy and nephrectomy. The J gene is TRBJ2-1, the V gene TRBV9; TRBD2 matches 9 bases. The CDR3 coding sequence is TGTGCCAGCACCTGGACTAGCGAATACAATGAGCAGTTCTTC. Translating gives CASTWTSEYNEQFF.